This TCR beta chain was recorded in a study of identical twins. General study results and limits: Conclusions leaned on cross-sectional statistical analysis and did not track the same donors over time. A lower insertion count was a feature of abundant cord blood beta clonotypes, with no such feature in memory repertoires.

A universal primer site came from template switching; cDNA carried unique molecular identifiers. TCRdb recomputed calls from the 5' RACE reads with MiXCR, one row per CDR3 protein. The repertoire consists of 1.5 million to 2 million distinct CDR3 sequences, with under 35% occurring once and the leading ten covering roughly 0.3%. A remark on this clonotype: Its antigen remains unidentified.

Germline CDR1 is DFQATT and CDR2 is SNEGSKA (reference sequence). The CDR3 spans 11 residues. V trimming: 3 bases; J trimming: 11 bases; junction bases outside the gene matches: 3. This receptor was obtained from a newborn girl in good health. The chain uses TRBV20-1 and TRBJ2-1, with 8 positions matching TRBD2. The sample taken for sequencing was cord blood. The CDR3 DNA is TGCAGTGCTAGGGGGACTAGAAAGCAGTTCTTC. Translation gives CSARGTRKQFF.